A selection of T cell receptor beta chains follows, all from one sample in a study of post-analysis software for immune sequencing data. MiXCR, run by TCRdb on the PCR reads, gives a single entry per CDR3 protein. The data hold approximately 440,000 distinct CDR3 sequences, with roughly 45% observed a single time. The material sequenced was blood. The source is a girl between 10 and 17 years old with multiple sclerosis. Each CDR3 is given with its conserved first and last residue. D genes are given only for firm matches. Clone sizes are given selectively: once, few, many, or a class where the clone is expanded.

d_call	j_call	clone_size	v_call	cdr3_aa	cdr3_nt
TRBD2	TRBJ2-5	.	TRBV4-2	CASSQEWNSGGLGETQYF	TGTGCCAGCAGCCAAGAGTGGAATAGCGGGGGTTTAGGAGAGACCCAGTACTTC
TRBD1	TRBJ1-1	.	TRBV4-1	CTSSQGRQGRNTEAFF	TGCACCAGCAGCCAAGGTCGACAGGGACGAAACACTGAAGCTTTCTTT
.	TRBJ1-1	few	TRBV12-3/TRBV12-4	CASSFLVQGAEAFF	TGTGCCAGCAGTTTCCTGGTCCAGGGAGCTGAAGCTTTCTTT
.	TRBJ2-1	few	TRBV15	CATSRAGPKEQFF	TGTGCCACCAGCAGAGCAGGGCCTAAAGAGCAGTTCTTC
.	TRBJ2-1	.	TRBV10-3	CAISEARNEQFF	TGTGCCATCAGTGAGGCGCGGAATGAGCAGTTCTTC
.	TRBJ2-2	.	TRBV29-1	CSGLKVTGELFF	TGCAGCGGCCTTAAAGTCACCGGGGAGCTGTTTTTT
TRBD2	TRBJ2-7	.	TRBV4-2	CASSQVYTSVSSYEQYF	TGTGCCAGCAGCCAAGTTTATACTAGCGTTAGCTCCTACGAGCAGTACTTC
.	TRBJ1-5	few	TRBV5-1	CASSANRGDQPQHF	TGCGCCAGCAGCGCCAACAGAGGGGATCAGCCCCAGCATTTT
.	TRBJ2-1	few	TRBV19	CASMIIGGSYNEQFF	TGTGCCAGTATGATTATAGGCGGCTCCTACAATGAGCAGTTCTTC
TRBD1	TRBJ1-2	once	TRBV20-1	CSARDDRTGGRGYTF	TGCAGTGCTAGAGACGATCGGACAGGGGGCAGGGGCTACACCTTC
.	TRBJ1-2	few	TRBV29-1	CSGEEDYGYTF	TGCAGCGGCGAAGAAGACTATGGCTACACCTTC
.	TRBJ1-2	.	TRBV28	CASSRRNGYTF	TGTGCCAGCAGCCGTAGAAATGGCTACACCTTC
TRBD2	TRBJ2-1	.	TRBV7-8	CASSFPGLAGVNEQFF	TGTGCCAGCAGCTTTCCGGGACTAGCGGGGGTCAATGAGCAGTTCTTC
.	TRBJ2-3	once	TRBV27	CASSLSWGPDTQYF	TGTGCCAGCAGTTTAAGTTGGGGGCCCGATACGCAGTATTTT
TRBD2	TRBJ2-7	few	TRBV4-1	CASSQGPLAGDRYEQYF	TGCGCCAGCAGCCAAGGCCCTCTAGCGGGAGATCGCTACGAGCAGTACTTC
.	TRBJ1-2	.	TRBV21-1	CASSKATFFRYGYTF	TGTGCCAGCAGCAAAGCTACCTTCTTTCGCTATGGCTACACCTTC
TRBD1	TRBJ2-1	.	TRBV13	CASSQQGGGAYNEQFF	TGTGCCAGCAGCCAACAGGGGGGTGGTGCCTACAATGAGCAGTTCTTC
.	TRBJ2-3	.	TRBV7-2	CASSLPGEGSTDTQYF	TGTGCCAGCAGCTTACCGGGAGAAGGTAGCACAGATACGCAGTATTTT
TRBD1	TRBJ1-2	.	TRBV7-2	CASSFRTSTGKLYGYTF	TGTGCCAGCAGCTTCCGGACATCGACAGGGAAACTCTATGGCTACACCTTC
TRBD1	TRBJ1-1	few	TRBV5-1	CASSDRDSEAFF	TGCGCCAGCAGCGATCGGGACAGTGAAGCTTTCTTT